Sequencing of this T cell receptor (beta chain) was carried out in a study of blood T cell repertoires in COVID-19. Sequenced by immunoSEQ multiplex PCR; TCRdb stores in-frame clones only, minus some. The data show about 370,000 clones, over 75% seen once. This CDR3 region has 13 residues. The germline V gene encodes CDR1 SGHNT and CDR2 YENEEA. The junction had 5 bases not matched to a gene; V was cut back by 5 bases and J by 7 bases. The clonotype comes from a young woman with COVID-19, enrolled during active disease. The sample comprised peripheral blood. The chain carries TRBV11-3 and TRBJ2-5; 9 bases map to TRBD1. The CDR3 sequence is CASSPGQGMTQYF. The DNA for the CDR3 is TGTGCCAGCAGCCCCGGACAGGGGATGACCCAGTACTTC.